These T cell receptor beta chains were read from a single sample in a study of blood T cell repertoires in COVID-19. Sequencing was performed with immunoSEQ multiplex PCR; in TCRdb, only in-frame clones are kept and a portion is missing. The sample carries about 230,000 clones, 80% to 90% recorded once. The specimen sequenced was peripheral blood. The origin of the receptors is a man aged 25-45 years with COVID-19, enrolled during active disease. The CDR3 runs from the conserved cysteine through the conserved F or W. The D gene is left open where the match is weak. The size of a clone is reported for some rows only, either as once, few or many, or as a class for expanded clones.

D: .; V: TRBV11-2; size: .; J: TRBJ1-6; DNA: TGTGCCAGCAGCTTATTGAGGGCCGAATGGAATTCACCCCTCCACTTT; CDR3: CASSLLRAEWNSPLHF
D: TRBD1; V: TRBV19; size: .; J: TRBJ1-5; DNA: TGTGCCAGTAGTTCGGGACAGGGGTTTTGGAACAATCAGCCCCAGCATTTT; CDR3: CASSSGQGFWNNQPQHF
D: .; V: TRBV5-1; size: .; J: TRBJ2-7; DNA: TGCGCCAGCAGGCAGGGGCCGGGTTCCCCAAGCTCCTACGAGCAGTACTTC; CDR3: CASRQGPGSPSSYEQYF
D: TRBD1; V: TRBV28; size: .; J: TRBJ1-2; DNA: TGTGCCAGCAGTTTTTGGACCAGGGGGTATGGCTACACCTTC; CDR3: CASSFWTRGYGYTF
D: TRBD1; V: TRBV11-3; size: .; J: TRBJ2-1; DNA: TGTGCCAGCAGCCCCCGGACAGGGTTCAATGAGCAGTTCTTC; CDR3: CASSPRTGFNEQFF
D: .; V: TRBV5-1; size: .; J: TRBJ2-1; DNA: TGCGCCAGCAGCTTGTCTTCATGGGGCCGTCGCTCCTACAATGAGCAGTTCTTC; CDR3: CASSLSSWGRRSYNEQFF
D: TRBD1; V: TRBV28; size: .; J: TRBJ2-3; DNA: TGTGCCAGCAGTTTAACAGGGGGTATCACAGATACGCAGTATTTT; CDR3: CASSLTGGITDTQYF
D: TRBD2; V: TRBV10-3; size: .; J: TRBJ2-1; DNA: TGTGCCATCTTGGCGGGAGCCACCAATGAGCAGTTCTTC; CDR3: CAILAGATNEQFF
D: .; V: TRBV6-6; size: .; J: TRBJ1-5; DNA: TGTGCCAGCGGGGGACAACTCGTTAGCAATCAGCCCCAGCATTTT; CDR3: CASGGQLVSNQPQHF
D: TRBD1; V: TRBV7-2; size: .; J: TRBJ1-3; DNA: TGTGCCAGCAGCCCAGGGGACAGAAGAAACACCATATATTTT; CDR3: CASSPGDRRNTIYF
D: TRBD2; V: TRBV13; size: once; J: TRBJ2-3; DNA: TGTGCCAGCAGCCGCGGAGCTAGCGGGGCTTACACAGATACGCAGTATTTT; CDR3: CASSRGASGAYTDTQYF
D: TRBD1; V: TRBV27; size: .; J: TRBJ1-3; DNA: TGTGCCAGCAGTAATCGTGGGAGACAGGGAAGGTCTGGAAACACCATATATTTT; CDR3: CASSNRGRQGRSGNTIYF
D: .; V: TRBV10-3; size: .; J: TRBJ2-1; DNA: TGTGCCACTAATGGGCGGGAAGGTTACAATGAGCAGTTCTTC; CDR3: CATNGREGYNEQFF
D: .; V: TRBV29-1; size: .; J: TRBJ2-5; DNA: TGCAGCGTTGATGGCCAGGGTCGGAGAGAGACCCAGTACTTC; CDR3: CSVDGQGRRETQYF
D: .; V: TRBV6-2/TRBV6-3; size: few; J: TRBJ1-2; DNA: TGTGCCAGCAGTTACACGAGCTACAGCTCACGATATTACTACACCTTC; CDR3: CASSYTSYSSRYYYTF
D: .; V: TRBV12-3/TRBV12-4; size: .; J: TRBJ2-2; DNA: TGTGCCAGCACCGTAAACACCGGGGAGCTGTTTTTT; CDR3: CASTVNTGELFF